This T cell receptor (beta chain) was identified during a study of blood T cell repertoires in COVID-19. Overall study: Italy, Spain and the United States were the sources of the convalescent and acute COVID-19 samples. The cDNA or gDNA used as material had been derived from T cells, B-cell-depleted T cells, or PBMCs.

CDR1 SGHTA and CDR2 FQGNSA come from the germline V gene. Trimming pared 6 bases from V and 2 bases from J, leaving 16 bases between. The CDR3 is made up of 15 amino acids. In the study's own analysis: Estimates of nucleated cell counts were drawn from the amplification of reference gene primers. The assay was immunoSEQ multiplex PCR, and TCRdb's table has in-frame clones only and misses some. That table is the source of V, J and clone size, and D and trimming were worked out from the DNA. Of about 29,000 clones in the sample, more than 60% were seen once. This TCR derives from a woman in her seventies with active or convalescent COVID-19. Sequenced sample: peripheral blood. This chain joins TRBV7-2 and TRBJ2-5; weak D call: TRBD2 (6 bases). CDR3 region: CASRPGAGKQETQYF. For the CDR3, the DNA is TGTGCCAGCAGACCGGGAGCGGGCAAACAAGAGACCCAGTACTTC.